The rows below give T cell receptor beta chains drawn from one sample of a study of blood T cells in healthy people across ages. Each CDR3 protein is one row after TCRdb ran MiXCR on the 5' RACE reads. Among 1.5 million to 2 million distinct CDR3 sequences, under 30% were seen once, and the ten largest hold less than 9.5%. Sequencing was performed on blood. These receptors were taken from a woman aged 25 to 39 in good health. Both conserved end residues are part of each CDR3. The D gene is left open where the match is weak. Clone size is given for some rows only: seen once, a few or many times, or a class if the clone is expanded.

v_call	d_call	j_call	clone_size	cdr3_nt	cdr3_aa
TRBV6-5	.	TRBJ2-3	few	TGTGCCAGCAGTTACATTACTAGCACAGATACGCAGTATTTT	CASSYITSTDTQYF
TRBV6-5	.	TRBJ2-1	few	TGTGCCAGCAGTTACGGGTCCGGCCCCACGCGTCGGAATGAGCAGTTCTTC	CASSYGSGPTRRNEQFF
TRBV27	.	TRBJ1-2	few	TGTGCCAGCAGTTCCACAGCCGTGGGGGGCCACACCTTC	CASSSTAVGGHTF
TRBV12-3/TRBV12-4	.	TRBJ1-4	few	TGTGCCAGCAGTACACGCTGGCGTGAAAAACTGTTTTTT	CASSTRWREKLFF
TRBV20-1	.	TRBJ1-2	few	TGCAGTGCTAGACACCCGGGACGGTCTTATGGCTACACCTTC	CSARHPGRSYGYTF
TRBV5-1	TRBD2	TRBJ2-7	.	TGCGCCAGCAGCACAAGACTAGCGGATAACTACGAGCAGTACTTC	CASSTRLADNYEQYF
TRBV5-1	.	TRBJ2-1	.	TGCGCCAGCAGCTTGGCCCCGCTGCGGGGCAATGATCAGTTCTTC	CASSLAPLRGNDQFF
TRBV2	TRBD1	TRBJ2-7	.	TGTGCCAGCAGTGTAACCCGGGACAGGGCTGGCGAGCAGTACTTC	CASSVTRDRAGEQYF
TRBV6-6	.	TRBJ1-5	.	TGTGCCAGCAGCCAAGAGAAGGGAGAATTGAATCAGCCCCAGCATTTT	CASSQEKGELNQPQHF
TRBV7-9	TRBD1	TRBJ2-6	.	TGTGCCAGCAGCCCCCGACAGGGGAGCTCCTCTGGGGCCAACGTCCTGACTTTC	CASSPRQGSSSGANVLTF
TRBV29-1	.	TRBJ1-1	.	TGCAGCGTTGGGAACGGGAAGAACACTGAAGCTTTCTTT	CSVGNGKNTEAFF
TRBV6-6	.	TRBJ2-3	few	TGTGCCAGCAGTTACTCAACCGGGGTTAGCACAGATACGCAGTATTTT	CASSYSTGVSTDTQYF
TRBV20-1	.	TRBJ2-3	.	TGCAGTACTAGGTCCGAGGGGGATACGCAGTATTTT	CSTRSEGDTQYF
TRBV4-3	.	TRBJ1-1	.	TGCGCCAGCAGCCAAGATTCCCGGGGCCCCACTGAGGCTTTCTTT	CASSQDSRGPTEAFF
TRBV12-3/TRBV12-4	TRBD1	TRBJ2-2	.	TGTGCCAGCACCAATACAGGGGAGAACACCGGGGAGCTGTTTTTT	CASTNTGENTGELFF
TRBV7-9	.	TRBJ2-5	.	TGTGCCAGCAGCGCAGAAGGACTCCTAATCGAGACCCAGTACTTC	CASSAEGLLIETQYF
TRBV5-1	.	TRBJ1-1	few	TGCGCCAGCAGCTTGGAATCCAGGAGTGCTGAAGCTTTCTTT	CASSLESRSAEAFF
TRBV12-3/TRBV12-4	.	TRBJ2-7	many	TGTGCCAGCAGACCCTCGACAGGAGCAATCTACGAGCAGTACTTC	CASRPSTGAIYEQYF
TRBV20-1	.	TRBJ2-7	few	TGCAGTGCTAGGATCGGGGCCTACGAGCAGTACTTC	CSARIGAYEQYF
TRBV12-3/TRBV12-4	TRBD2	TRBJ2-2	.	TGTGCCAGCAGTCCGCGGACTAGCGGTACCGGGGAGCTGTTTTTT	CASSPRTSGTGELFF
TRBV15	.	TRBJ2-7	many	TGTGCCACCAGCCTATTCTTAAACCCCAGCTCCTACGAGCAGTACTTC	CATSLFLNPSSYEQYF
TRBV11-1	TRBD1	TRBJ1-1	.	TGTGCCAGCAGCCCAAACAGGGGGGTAGGGAACACTGAAGCTTTCTTT	CASSPNRGVGNTEAFF
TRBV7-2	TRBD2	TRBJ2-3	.	TGTGCCAGCAGCTCGGGACTAGCGGGGGGGCAAGATACGCAGTATTTT	CASSSGLAGGQDTQYF
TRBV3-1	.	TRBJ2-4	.	TGTGCCAGCAGCCAAGGCGCAGCCAAAAACATTCAGTACTTC	CASSQGAAKNIQYF
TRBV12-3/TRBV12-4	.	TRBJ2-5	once	TGTGCCAGCAGTTTTGGGTCGGGATTGTACCAAGAGACCCAGTACTTC	CASSFGSGLYQETQYF
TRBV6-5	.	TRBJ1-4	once	TGTGCCAGCAGAGGCTTTTGGGGGGAAAAACTGTTTTTT	CASRGFWGEKLFF